This T cell receptor (beta chain) was captured in a study of T-cell reconstitution after alpha-beta-depleted transplantation in children. General study results and limits: One year after transplant, T-cell counts and diversity came mostly from newly produced T cells.

This sample's TCRbeta library carried unique molecular identifier barcodes. From the PCR reads, TCRdb called clonotypes with MiXCR, one entry per CDR3 protein. The repertoire holds about 980,000 distinct CDR3 sequences, with around 30% as singletons. The CDR3 runs to 14 residues. Trimming shortened V by 3 bases and J by 2 bases, and 14 bases separated the two germline ends. Germline V gene data show CDR1 as SQVTM and CDR2 as ANQGSEA. A remark on this clonotype: Its antigen is as yet unknown.

This chain links TRBV29-1 with TRBJ2-7; a possible D gene is TRBD1 (6 bases). Sequences were derived from PBMCs, mostly from graft donor cells, sampled 360 days after TCRalphabeta/CD19-depleted stem cell transplant. This TCR derives from a boy under two years old who had a stem cell transplant for SCID, so the T cells may come from the graft donor. The CDR3 sequence: CSVESAGEAYEQYF. CDR3 coding DNA: TGCAGCGTTGAGTCCGCAGGGGAAGCCTACGAGCAGTACTTC.